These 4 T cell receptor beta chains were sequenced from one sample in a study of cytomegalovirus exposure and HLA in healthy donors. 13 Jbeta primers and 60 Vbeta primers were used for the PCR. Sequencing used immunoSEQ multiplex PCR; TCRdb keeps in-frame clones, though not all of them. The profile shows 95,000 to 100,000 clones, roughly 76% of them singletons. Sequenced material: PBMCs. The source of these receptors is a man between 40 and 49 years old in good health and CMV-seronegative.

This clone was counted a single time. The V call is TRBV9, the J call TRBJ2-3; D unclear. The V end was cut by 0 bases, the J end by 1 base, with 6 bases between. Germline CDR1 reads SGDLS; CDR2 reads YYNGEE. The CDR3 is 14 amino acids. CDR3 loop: CASSVGSGTDTQYF. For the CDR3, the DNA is TGTGCCAGCAGCGTAGGCAGTGGCACAGATACGCAGTATTTT.

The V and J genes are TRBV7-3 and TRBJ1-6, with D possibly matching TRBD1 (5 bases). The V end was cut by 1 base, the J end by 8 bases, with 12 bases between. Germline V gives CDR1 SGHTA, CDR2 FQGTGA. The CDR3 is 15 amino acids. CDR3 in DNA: TGTGCCAGCAGCTTAAGTGGGCAGGGTGATTCACCCCTCCACTTT. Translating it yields CASSLSGQGDSPLHF.

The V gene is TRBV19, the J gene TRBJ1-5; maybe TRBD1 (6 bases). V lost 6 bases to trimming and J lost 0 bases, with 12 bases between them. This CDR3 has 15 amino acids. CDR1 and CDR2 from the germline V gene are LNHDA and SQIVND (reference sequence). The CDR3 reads CASRSRGNSNQPQHF. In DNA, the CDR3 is TGTGCCAGTAGATCCAGGGGCAATAGCAATCAGCCCCAGCATTTT.

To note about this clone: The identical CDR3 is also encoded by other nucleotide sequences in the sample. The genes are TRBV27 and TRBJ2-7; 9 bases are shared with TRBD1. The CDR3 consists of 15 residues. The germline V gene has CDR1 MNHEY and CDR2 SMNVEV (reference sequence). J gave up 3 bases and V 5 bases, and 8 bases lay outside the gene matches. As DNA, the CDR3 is TGTGCCAGCAGTCTCGTACAGGGGGCGGGCTACGAGCAGTACTTC. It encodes CASSLVQGAGYEQYF.